The rows below give T cell receptor beta chains drawn from one sample of a study of shared clonotypes between healthy human individuals. Data came from immunoSEQ multiplex PCR; TCRdb stores just in-frame clones and leaves some out. The sample comprises about 480,000 clones, 75% to 80% of which are singletons, and around 13% rests with the top ten. Sequenced sample: PBMCs. The receptors stem from a woman aged 40 to 49 in good health. Some clones in this sample may be carry-over from other donors' samples. Both conserved end residues are part of each CDR3. The D gene is left open where the match is weak. The size field is filled for only some rows; it gives once, few, many or a size class.

>NA|NA|TRBJ2-3|TRBV10-3
TGTGCCATCAGTGTGGCTAGTTCTTTCACAGATACGCAGTATTTT
CAISVASSFTDTQYF
>TRBD1|NA|TRBJ1-2|TRBV7-3
TGTGCCAGCAGTCAACAGGGGGCGGAAGGCTACACCTTC
CASSQQGAEGYTF
>TRBD2|NA|TRBJ2-1|TRBV5-8
TGTGCCAGCAGCCAAGCGGGACGATCTTACAATGAGCAGTTCTTC
CASSQAGRSYNEQFF
>NA|once|TRBJ2-5|TRBV5-1
TGCGCCAGCAGCTTGGCCGTGCCACTACAAGAGACCCAGTACTTC
CASSLAVPLQETQYF
>NA|many|TRBJ2-7|TRBV18
TGTGCCAGCTCACCAAATTCGGACTACGAGCAGTACTTC
CASSPNSDYEQYF
>NA|NA|TRBJ2-1|TRBV6-1
TGTGCCAGCAGTGAACATTGGGCGGGATACAATGAGCAGTTCTTC
CASSEHWAGYNEQFF
>NA|NA|TRBJ2-3|TRBV15
TGTGCCACCAGCAGCGCCCGTCTGGGCGGCACAGATACGCAGTATTTT
CATSSARLGGTDTQYF
>NA|NA|TRBJ2-3|TRBV27
TGTGCCAGCAGCCCGGGGGCAGTCGACACAGATACGCAGTATTTT
CASSPGAVDTDTQYF
>TRBD1|NA|TRBJ2-5|TRBV6-5
TGTGCCAGCAGTCGCGACCCGGGACAGCAAGAGACCCAGTACTTC
CASSRDPGQQETQYF
>NA|NA|TRBJ2-5|TRBV6-1
TGTGCCAGCAGTGATCCGGCAACAGGGCGCCTTGAGACCCAGTACTTC
CASSDPATGRLETQYF
>TRBD1|NA|TRBJ1-2|TRBV6-1
TGTGCCAGCAGTGATTCGGGACAGCCCTATGGCTACACCTTC
CASSDSGQPYGYTF
>NA|NA|TRBJ1-1|TRBV6-1
TGTGCCAGCAGAACCAGGTCTGAAGCTTTCTTT
CASRTRSEAFF
>NA|NA|TRBJ1-6|TRBV5-1
TGCGCCAGCAGCTTGGAGAGACGACATTCACCCCTCCACTTT
CASSLERRHSPLHF
>NA|NA|TRBJ1-5|TRBV7-2
TGTGCCAGCAGCTTTCAGGGTAGCAATCAGCCCCAGCATTTT
CASSFQGSNQPQHF
>TRBD1|once|TRBJ2-7|TRBV6-5
TGTGCCAGCAGTCGGGACAGGACAGCCTACGAGCAGTACTTC
CASSRDRTAYEQYF
>TRBD1|NA|TRBJ2-6|TRBV2
TGTGCCAGCAGTGGGGACAGGGATCTTTCTGGGGCCAACGTCCTGACTTTC
CASSGDRDLSGANVLTF
>NA|NA|TRBJ2-7|TRBV5-1
TGCGCCAGCAGCCCGGACAATTCCTACGAGCAGTACTTC
CASSPDNSYEQYF
>NA|once|TRBJ1-2|TRBV5-4
TGTGCCAGCAGCTTGGTCCGACCAAACAACTATGGCTACACCTTC
CASSLVRPNNYGYTF
>NA|NA|TRBJ2-7|TRBV5-1
TGCGCCAGCAGCTTGGCCGTAGGGCGGGAGCAGTACTTC
CASSLAVGREQYF
>NA|NA|TRBJ1-1|TRBV14
TGTGCCAGCAGCCAGCCAGGTGGTGGAACTGAAGCTTTCTTT
CASSQPGGGTEAFF
>TRBD2|NA|TRBJ2-1|TRBV7-9
TGTGCCAGCAGCTTGCCTAGCGGCTCCGACAATGAGCAGTTCTTC
CASSLPSGSDNEQFF
>NA|NA|TRBJ2-7|TRBV11-2
TGTGCCAGCAGCTTTGACCAGGGACCCCACGAGCAGTACTTC
CASSFDQGPHEQYF
>NA|NA|TRBJ2-1|TRBV19
TGTGCCAGTAGTATTATGACGGGATCCTACAATGAGCAGTTCTTC
CASSIMTGSYNEQFF
>TRBD1|NA|TRBJ2-1|TRBV5-4
TGTGCCAGCAGCTTGGAGACAGGGGGGCCCAATGAGCAGTTCTTC
CASSLETGGPNEQFF
>NA|NA|TRBJ1-4|TRBV20-1
TGCAGTGCTAGAGACTGGGAGAAACTGTTTTTT
CSARDWEKLFF
>NA|NA|TRBJ2-5|TRBV20-1
TGCAGTGCAGCCGAGGTGGAGACCCAGTACTTC
CSAAEVETQYF
>NA|NA|TRBJ1-3|TRBV9
TGTGCCAGCAGCGTAGGGTGGGGGGGAAACACCATATATTTT
CASSVGWGGNTIYF
>TRBD1|NA|TRBJ2-5|TRBV5-4
TGTGCCAGCAGCCTGGACAGGGAAGTCGGCTGGGAGACCCAGTACTTC
CASSLDREVGWETQYF
>NA|NA|TRBJ2-4|TRBV6-1
TGTGCCAGCAGTGAAGGTGTCAGGGGCACCAAAAACATTCAGTACTTC
CASSEGVRGTKNIQYF
>TRBD1|NA|TRBJ1-1|TRBV6-6
TGTGCCAGCAGTTACTCGACAGGGGAAGCTTTCTTT
CASSYSTGEAFF
>TRBD1|NA|TRBJ2-7|TRBV7-6
TGTGCCAGCAGCCCCCCGGGACAGGGGATCTACGAGCAGTACTTC
CASSPPGQGIYEQYF
>NA|few|TRBJ1-1|TRBV28
TGTGCCAGCAGTTTAGGAGGAGGGGGAACTGAAGCTTTCTTT
CASSLGGGGTEAFF
>NA|NA|TRBJ2-5|TRBV13
TGTGCCAGCAGATCTCAAGAGACCCAGTACTTC
CASRSQETQYF
>TRBD1|NA|TRBJ2-5|TRBV19
TGTGCCAGTAGTCCCCGACAGGGGAAAGAGACCCAGTACTTC
CASSPRQGKETQYF
>NA|NA|TRBJ2-7|TRBV11-2
TGTGCCAGCAGCTTCGCGAACTACGAGCAGTACTTC
CASSFANYEQYF
>NA|once|TRBJ1-1|TRBV9
TGTGCCAGCAGCGTAGCCCTGGGGGGGAACACTGAAGCTTTCTTT
CASSVALGGNTEAFF
>NA|NA|TRBJ1-5|TRBV27
TGTGCCAGCAGTTTTTTATTTAGTCCCACGGAGAGGCAGCCCCAGCATTTT
CASSFLFSPTERQPQHF
>TRBD1|NA|TRBJ2-1|TRBV18
TGTGCCAGCTCACCACGGGACAGGGCCCCCCGCAATGAGCAGTTCTTC
CASSPRDRAPRNEQFF
>TRBD1|NA|TRBJ2-7|TRBV28
TGTGCCACCGTTAGGTGGGACAGGGCCTACGAGCAGTACTTC
CATVRWDRAYEQYF
>NA|NA|TRBJ2-3|TRBV27
TGTGCCAGCAGTCCCTCCAGGGTGGCGGATACGCAGTATTTT
CASSPSRVADTQYF
>NA|few|TRBJ2-3|TRBV12-5
TGTGCTAGTGGTTTGGGTCAGGGTCGCACAGATACGCAGTATTTT
CASGLGQGRTDTQYF
>NA|NA|TRBJ2-5|TRBV6-6
TGTGCCAGCAGTTTCGGGACAGTGGGGGCCGGGGGTTACTTC
CASSFGTVGAGGYF
>NA|NA|TRBJ1-5|TRBV11-2
TGTGCCAGCAGCTTAGGTGACAGCAATCAGCCCCAGCATTTT
CASSLGDSNQPQHF
>TRBD2|NA|TRBJ2-1|TRBV29-1
TGCAGCGTTGTGTTGCGGGAGGCCTACAATGAGCAGTTCTTC
CSVVLREAYNEQFF
>TRBD1|NA|TRBJ1-2|TRBV2
TGTGCCAGCAGTGGAGGGACAGGCAAATATGGCTACACCTTC
CASSGGTGKYGYTF
>TRBD1|many|TRBJ2-2|TRBV28
TGTGCCAGCAGTCGTCTCCGGGACAGGGGCCTGACGAACACCGGGGAGCTGTTTTTT
CASSRLRDRGLTNTGELFF
>NA|NA|TRBJ1-1|TRBV5-1
TGCGCCAGCAGCGTCACAGAACCTAGGACTGAAGCTTTCTTT
CASSVTEPRTEAFF
>TRBD1|NA|TRBJ1-2|TRBV27
TGTGCCAGCGGATTAGACAGGGGGTTTTATGGCTACACCTTC
CASGLDRGFYGYTF
>TRBD1|NA|TRBJ2-2|TRBV25-1
TGTGCCAGTCGGACAGGGGGCCACACCGGGGAGCTGTTTTTT
CASRTGGHTGELFF
>TRBD2|NA|TRBJ2-1|TRBV12-5
TGTGCTAGTGGTCCTACCGCCGGAGCGGGAGGGCCCAATGAGCAGTTCTTC
CASGPTAGAGGPNEQFF
>TRBD1|NA|TRBJ2-7|TRBV5-1
TGCGCCAGCAGCTTGGGTGACAGGGGGTGGGAGCAGTACTTC
CASSLGDRGWEQYF